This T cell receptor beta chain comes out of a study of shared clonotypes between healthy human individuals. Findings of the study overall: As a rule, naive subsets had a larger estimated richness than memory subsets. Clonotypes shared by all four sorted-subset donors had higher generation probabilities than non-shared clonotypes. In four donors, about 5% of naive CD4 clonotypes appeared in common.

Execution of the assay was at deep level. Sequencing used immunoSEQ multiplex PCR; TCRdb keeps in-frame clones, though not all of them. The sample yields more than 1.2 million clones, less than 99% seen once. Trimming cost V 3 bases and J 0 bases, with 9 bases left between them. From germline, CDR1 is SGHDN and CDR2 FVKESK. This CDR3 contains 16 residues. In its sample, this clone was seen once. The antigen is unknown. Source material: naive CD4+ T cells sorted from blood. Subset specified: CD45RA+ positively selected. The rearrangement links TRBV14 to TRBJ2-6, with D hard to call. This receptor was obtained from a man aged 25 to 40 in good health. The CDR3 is CASSQGSDSGANVLTF. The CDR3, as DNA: TGTGCCAGCAGCCAGGGCAGCGACTCTGGGGCCAACGTCCTGACTTTC.